The 4 T cell receptor beta chains given below trace back to one sample, sequenced in a study of T-cell reconstitution after alpha-beta-depleted transplantation in children. Unique molecular identifiers tagged the TCRbeta library. TCRdb used MiXCR to reprocess the PCR reads, holding one entry per CDR3 protein. The sample has about 640,000 distinct CDR3 sequences, 10% to 15% seen once. The material was PBMCs, mostly from graft donor cells, obtained 360 days after TCRalphabeta/CD19-depleted stem cell transplant. The origin of the receptors is a male patient under 18 who had a stem cell transplant for acute myeloid leukemia, so the T cells may come from the graft donor.

Ten or more counts support this clonotype. The chain has TRBV29-1 and TRBJ1-5; TRBD1 aligns across 10 bases. The CDR3 is 15 residues long. Germline V lookup: CDR1 SQVTM, CDR2 ANQGSEA. Trimming at V came to 6 bases and at J to 3 bases, leaving 8 bases not matched to a gene. Here the CDR3 reads CSVAKGTGDNQPQHF. The DNA for the CDR3 is TGCAGCGTAGCCAAGGGGACAGGGGACAATCAGCCCCAGCATTTT.

This clonotype has more than one count but fewer than ten. V usage is TRBV29-1 and J usage is TRBJ2-7, with D uncertain. Germline V lookup: CDR1 SQVTM, CDR2 ANQGSEA. V was pared by 3 bases and J by 0 bases, with 12 bases between. The CDR3 spans 14 residues. CDR3 in DNA: TGCAGCGTTGAGGTACAGAACTACTCCTACGAGCAGTACTTC. This encodes CSVEVQNYSYEQYF.

The gene calls are TRBV28 and TRBJ2-1, with TRBD2 matching over 9 bases. There are 17 residues in the CDR3. Looked up from germline, CDR1 is MDHEN and CDR2 is SYDVKM. The V gene end was trimmed by 4 bases and the J gene end by 6 bases; junction bases not matched to a gene: 13. As DNA, the CDR3 is TGTGCCAGCAGTTCACCACACGGGACTAGCTTTCCCAATGAGCAGTTCTTC. Translating gives CASSSPHGTSFPNEQFF.

The J gene is TRBJ2-7, the V gene TRBV20-1, with 7 positions matching TRBD2. Germline V CDR1 and CDR2: DFQATT, SNEGSKA (reference sequence). Trimming took 3 bases from V and 0 from J; bases not matched to a gene: 8. This CDR3 is built from 15 residues. CDR3 amino acids: CSARGGAGNSYEQYF. In DNA, the CDR3 is TGCAGTGCTAGGGGGGGAGCGGGAAACTCCTACGAGCAGTACTTC.